These 30 T cell receptor beta chains came from one sample sequenced in a study of OX40 agonist ivuxolimab in advanced cancers. The data were produced by immunoSEQ multiplex PCR, yet TCRdb's version contains in-frame clones alone and is incomplete. The data hold 99,000 or so clones, with roughly nine tenths observed a single time. The specimen comprised CD4+ or CD8+ T cells sorted from blood, sampled in a trial of the OX40 agonist ivuxolimab. These receptors all stem from an adult with an advanced solid tumor such as melanoma, head and neck, liver or kidney cancer.

The rearrangement links TRBV29-1 to TRBJ2-3; 8 bases are shared with TRBD2. Germline loops: CDR1 SQVTM, CDR2 ANQGSEA. The CDR3 consists of 15 residues. Trimming took 5 bases from V and 0 from J; bases not matched to a gene: 7. The CDR3 spells CSVRRTSTSTDTQYF. CDR3 in DNA: TGCAGCGTTCGACGGACTAGCACAAGCACAGATACGCAGTATTTT.

This clone was observed a single time. V is TRBV9 and J is TRBJ1-3; D remains unclear. V was shortened by 3 bases and J by 4 bases, with 14 bases between the two germline ends. Germline loops: CDR1 SGDLS, CDR2 YYNGEE. The length of the CDR3 is 15 residues. Written as DNA, the CDR3 is TGTGCCAGCAGCGGATGGGCGACGGGAGGAAACACCATATATTTT. It codes for CASSGWATGGNTIYF.

This chain connects TRBV7-7 to TRBJ2-6; no definite D call. Trimming took off 5 bases at V and 0 bases at J, with 11 bases between the two ends. Germline V CDR1 and CDR2: SSHAT, FNYEAQ (reference sequence). This CDR3 is 16 amino acids long. CDR3 nucleotide sequence: TGTGCCAGCAGCCCGGGTCTGACCTCTGGGGCCAACGTCCTGACTTTC. The encoded protein is CASSPGLTSGANVLTF.

The chain recombines TRBV28 with TRBJ2-3; a weak D match, TRBD1 (5 bases). V lost 6 bases, J lost 2 bases, and 15 bases lay in between. The CDR3 has 15 residues. Germline loops: CDR1 MDHEN, CDR2 SYDVKM. CDR3: CASSPKGHTTDTQYF. As DNA, the CDR3 is TGTGCCAGCAGCCCGAAAGGACATACCACAGATACGCAGTATTTT.

This chain connects TRBV5-8 to TRBJ2-4, with TRBD1 matching 7 bases. This CDR3 comprises 14 residues. J gave up 7 bases and V 1 base, and 5 bases lay outside the gene matches. CDR1 and CDR2 (germline): SGHTS, YDEGEE. This chain's CDR3 is CASSLRGPENIQYF. The CDR3 DNA is TGTGCCAGCAGCTTGAGGGGGCCGGAGAACATTCAGTACTTC. The whole variable domain, filled in from reference TRBV5-8 and TRBJ2-4, reads EAGVTQSPTHLIKTRGQQATLRCSPISGHTSVYWYQQALGLGLQFLLWYDEGEERNRGNFPPRFSGRQFPNYSSELNVNALELEDSALYLCASSLRGPENIQYFGAGTRLSVL.

V gene TRBV5-6 combines with J gene TRBJ2-2; TRBD1 aligns across 7 bases. The CDR3 is 15 residues long. V was pared by 3 bases and J by 4 bases, with 6 bases of the junction left unmatched. Germline values: CDR1 SGHDT, CDR2 YYEEEE. The CDR3 sequence: CASSSTGAGTGELFF. CDR3 DNA: TGTGCCAGCAGCTCCACAGGGGCAGGCACCGGGGAGCTGTTTTTT.

This clone has just one count. This chain joins TRBV28 and TRBJ2-7, with a tentative D call TRBD1 (6 bases). CDR3 size: 13 residues. V lost 8 bases and J lost 2, with 13 bases in between. Germline assignment: CDR1 MDHEN and CDR2 SYDVKM. The CDR3 sequence is CASQKQGTYEQYF. In nucleotides, the CDR3 is TGTGCCAGCCAGAAACAGGGTACCTACGAGCAGTACTTC.

The CDR3 DNA reads TGTGCCAGCAGCTCACCGGGACAGGGGGCCTACGAGCAGTACTTC. Translation: CASSSPGQGAYEQYF. The chain carries TRBV5-6 and TRBJ2-7; 11 bases align to TRBD1. The CDR3 totals 15 residues. CDR1 is SGHDT and CDR2 is YYEEEE in the germline V gene. Germline trimming cut 3 bases from V and 2 bases from J; bases unmatched to any gene: 4.

The chain recombines TRBV7-9 with TRBJ2-1, with D maybe TRBD1 (5 bases). The CDR3 is 15 amino acids. V was trimmed by 3 bases and J by 0 bases, leaving 9 bases between them. Germline V gene data show CDR1 as SEHNR and CDR2 as FQNEAQ (reference sequence). The DNA of the CDR3 is TGTGCCAGCAGCTTCCAGGGATCCTCCTACAATGAGCAGTTCTTC. Translated: CASSFQGSSYNEQFF.

The rearrangement joins TRBV7-2 to TRBJ1-3, with D uncertain. Germline values: CDR1 SGHTA, CDR2 FQGNSA. Trimming left V 1 base short and J 0 bases short, with 10 bases between. The CDR3 is 16 residues long. The CDR3 loop is CASSLELVYSGNTIYF. In nucleotides, the CDR3 is TGTGCCAGCAGCTTAGAGCTGGTCTACTCTGGAAACACCATATATTTT.

The gene calls are TRBV5-8 and TRBJ2-7; the D gene is possibly TRBD1 (6 bases). Germline CDR1 SGHTS, CDR2 YDEGEE. The CDR3 sequence is 14 residues long. Trimming took off 2 bases at V and 1 base at J, with 10 bases between the two ends. The CDR3 nucleotides are TGTGCCAGCAGCTTAGGCAGGGGATCCTACGAGCAGTACTTC. This gives the protein CASSLGRGSYEQYF.

V is TRBV7-2 and J is TRBJ2-3; 7 bases match TRBD2. This CDR3 spans 14 amino acids. V was pared by 3 bases and J by 4 bases, with 4 bases of the junction left unmatched. Germline V gives CDR1 SGHTA, CDR2 FQGNSA. The CDR3 coding sequence is TGTGCCAGCAGCTTGTTGGGAGGGTCAGATACGCAGTATTTT. Its translation is CASSLLGGSDTQYF.

The gene calls are TRBV29-1 and TRBJ2-7; a possible D gene is TRBD2 (6 bases). The CDR3 runs to 13 residues. Germline-derived CDR1 and CDR2 are SQVTM and ANQGSEA. Trimming removed 4 bases at V and 7 bases at J, with 17 bases between. The CDR3 region is CSVGRGTTGEQYF. CDR3 DNA sequence: TGCAGCGTTGGTCGCGGGACCACGGGAGAGCAGTACTTC.

This clone has only one observation. The rearrangement uses TRBV5-4 and TRBJ2-5; possibly TRBD1 for D (6 bases). Germline V lookup: CDR1 SGHNT, CDR2 YYREEE (reference sequence). V lost 2 bases and J 4 bases, leaving 9 bases between the germline ends. This CDR3 comprises 13 residues. CDR3 loop: CASSFAGVETQYF. The CDR3 region has the DNA TGTGCCAGCAGCTTCGCAGGGGTAGAGACCCAGTACTTC.

The chain has TRBV27 and TRBJ2-2; the D call may be TRBD1 or TRBD2 (5 bases each). V lost 6 bases and J 1 base, leaving 12 bases between the germline ends. Germline values: CDR1 MNHEY, CDR2 SMNVEV (reference sequence). The length of the CDR3 is 15 residues. The CDR3 DNA reads TGTGCCAGCAGACGACTTGGGGGGAACACCGGGGAGCTGTTTTTT. This encodes CASRRLGGNTGELFF.

The J gene is TRBJ2-7, the V gene TRBV5-1; the D gene is possibly TRBD1 (5 bases). The CDR3 extends over 13 amino acids. The germline CDR1 and CDR2 sequences are SGHRS and YFSETQ. With 4 bases removed from V and 5 bases from J, the gap between germline ends came to 13 bases. This chain's CDR3 is CASSRGSLDEQYF. As DNA, the CDR3 is TGCGCCAGCAGCAGGGGTTCGCTCGACGAGCAGTACTTC.

This clone was seen a single time. The chain links TRBV4-2 to TRBJ2-5; 7 bases agree with TRBD1. Trimming at V came to 5 bases and at J to 5 bases, leaving 11 bases not matched to a gene. The germline V gene has CDR1 LGHNA and CDR2 YNFKEQ. This CDR3 region has 15 residues. The CDR3 DNA reads TGTGCCAGCAGCGGAACGGGGCAGGGGGTCGAGACCCAGTACTTC. It codes for CASSGTGQGVETQYF.

This rearrangement joins TRBV27 to TRBJ1-2, with a tentative D call TRBD1 (5 bases). This CDR3 contains 14 residues. Germline CDR1 reads MNHEY; CDR2 reads SMNVEV (reference sequence). Trimming left V 6 bases short and J 8 bases short, with 19 bases between. The CDR3 DNA sequence: TGTGCCAGCAGCTATAGACGGGGGAGAGGAGGCTACACCTTC. Its translation is CASSYRRGRGGYTF.

V gene TRBV27 combines with J gene TRBJ2-2, with D uncertain. The CDR3 consists of 13 residues. V was cut by 6 bases and J by 8 bases, with 13 bases left in between. CDR1 is MNHEY and CDR2 is SMNVEV in the germline V gene (reference sequence). CDR3 nucleotides: TGTGCCAGCAGAATCTTCGGGTCAGGGGAGCTGTTTTTT. Translating it yields CASRIFGSGELFF.

The CDR3 loop is CASSPGQGPQNTQYF. CDR3 DNA sequence: TGTGCCAGCTCACCAGGACAGGGCCCACAGAATACGCAGTATTTT. V usage is TRBV18 and J usage is TRBJ2-3; TRBD1 agrees at 8 bases. The J segment lost 7 bases and the V segment lost 2 bases, leaving 8 bases of the junction unmatched. The CDR3 totals 15 residues. Germline CDR1 KGHSH, CDR2 LQKENI. The whole variable domain, filled in from reference TRBV18 and TRBJ2-3, reads NAGVMQNPRHLVRRRGQEARLRCSPMKGHSHVYWYRQLPEEGLKFMVYLQKENIIDESGMPKERFSAEFPKEGPSILRIQQVVRGDSAAYFCASSPGQGPQNTQYFGPGTRLTVL.

The J gene is TRBJ2-1, the V gene TRBV19, with 10 bases identical to TRBD2. This CDR3 spans 16 amino acids. From germline, CDR1 is LNHDA and CDR2 SQIVND (reference sequence). Trimming took 1 base from V and 9 from J; bases not matched to a gene: 9. CDR3 coding DNA: TGTGCCAGTAGTATAGTTGCTAGCGGGAGAGGTGGTGAGCAGTTCTTC. It translates to CASSIVASGRGGEQFF.

The V and J genes are TRBV23-1 and TRBJ2-3, with 9 bases that match TRBD1. TRBV23-1 is recorded as an ORF, its role being uncertain. This CDR3 contains 16 residues. Trimming at V came to 2 bases and at J to 5 bases, leaving 8 bases not matched to a gene. CDR3 residues: CASSQAGTGQQDTQYF. The CDR3 region has the DNA TGCGCCAGCAGTCAAGCCGGGACAGGGCAGCAAGATACGCAGTATTTT.

The chain combines TRBV5-1 with TRBJ2-1; TRBD1 matches at 8 bases. The junction had 9 bases not matched to a gene; V was cut back by 4 bases and J by 6 bases. In germline, CDR1 is SGHRS, CDR2 YFSETQ. The CDR3 loop spans 15 amino acids. The CDR3 region has the DNA TGCGCCAGCAGCCAAGACAGGGGTTTTAGCAATGAGCAGTTCTTC. This translates into CASSQDRGFSNEQFF.

The chain links TRBV5-6 to TRBJ2-5, with D perhaps TRBD2 (6 bases). CDR1 and CDR2 (germline): SGHDT, YYEEEE. Trimming removed 0 bases at V and 1 base at J, with 10 bases between. The CDR3 is made up of 15 amino acids. DNA for the CDR3: TGTGCCAGCAGCTTGGGCGGGACGCTCCAAGAGACCCAGTACTTC. Its translation: CASSLGGTLQETQYF.

The genes are TRBV18 and TRBJ2-5; weak D call: TRBD1 (5 bases). Looked up from germline, CDR1 is KGHSH and CDR2 is LQKENI. This CDR3 region has 14 residues. V gave up 2 bases and J gave up 5 bases, with 12 bases separating them. CDR3: CASSPKGKAETQYF. In nucleotides, the CDR3 is TGTGCCAGCTCACCAAAGGGGAAGGCGGAGACCCAGTACTTC.

The CDR3 region is CASSPDLATGGEQYF. DNA for the CDR3: TGTGCCAGCAGCCCAGATTTAGCCACAGGGGGCGAGCAGTACTTC. This chain joins TRBV28 and TRBJ2-7; the match to TRBD1 covers 8 bases. The J segment lost 6 bases and the V segment lost 6 bases, leaving 13 bases of the junction unmatched. Germline CDR1 is MDHEN and CDR2 is SYDVKM. The CDR3 spans 15 residues.

The chain links TRBV19 to TRBJ2-3, with unresolved D. Germline CDR1 reads LNHDA; CDR2 reads SQIVND (reference sequence). The CDR3 runs 13 residues. Trimming cost V 3 bases and J 0 bases, with 4 bases left between them. CDR3 sequence reads: CASSIPSTDTQYF. CDR3 coding DNA: TGTGCCAGTAGTATCCCTAGCACAGATACGCAGTATTTT.

The sample holds a few counts of this clone. The chain carries TRBV28 and TRBJ2-5; maybe TRBD1 (5 bases). The V gene lost 6 bases and the J gene lost 5 bases, with 13 bases spanning the gap. The germline V gene has CDR1 MDHEN and CDR2 SYDVKM. The CDR3 covers 13 residues. CDR3 in amino acids: CASRSRVLETQYF. In DNA form, the CDR3 reads TGTGCCAGCAGATCCAGGGTCCTCGAGACCCAGTACTTC.

The chain has TRBV11-2 and TRBJ2-7; no firm D call. The CDR3 runs 13 residues. The V end was cut by 3 bases, the J end by 4 bases, with 10 bases between. The germline V gene has CDR1 SGHAT and CDR2 FQNNGV. In nucleotides, the CDR3 is TGTGCCAGCAGCTTGCAGGACGGTTACGAGCAGTACTTC. Encoded protein: CASSLQDGYEQYF. Looking up the rest from reference TRBV11-2 and TRBJ2-7 gives the full variable domain: EAGVAQSPRYKIIEKRQSVAFWCNPISGHATLYWYQQILGQGPKLLIQFQNNGVVDDSQLPKDRFSAERLKGVDSTLKIQPAKLEDSAVYLCASSLQDGYEQYFGPGTRLTVT.

The chain recombines TRBV7-8 with TRBJ1-1, with a weak D call TRBD1 (6 bases). This CDR3 spans 15 amino acids. Trimming took off 1 base at V and 8 bases at J, with 17 bases between the two ends. Germline lookup yields CDR1 SGHVS and CDR2 FQNEAQ. The CDR3 DNA reads TGTGCCAGCAGCTTAGTGAGACAGGAGCAGGGAGAAGCTTTCTTT. It codes for CASSLVRQEQGEAFF. Using reference TRBV7-8 and TRBJ1-1 for the parts outside the CDR3, the full variable domain is GAGVSQSPRYKVAKRGQDVALRCDPISGHVSLFWYQQALGQGPEFLTYFQNEAQLDKSGLPSDRFFAERPEGSVSTLKIQRTQQEDSAVYLCASSLVRQEQGEAFFGQGTRLTVV.